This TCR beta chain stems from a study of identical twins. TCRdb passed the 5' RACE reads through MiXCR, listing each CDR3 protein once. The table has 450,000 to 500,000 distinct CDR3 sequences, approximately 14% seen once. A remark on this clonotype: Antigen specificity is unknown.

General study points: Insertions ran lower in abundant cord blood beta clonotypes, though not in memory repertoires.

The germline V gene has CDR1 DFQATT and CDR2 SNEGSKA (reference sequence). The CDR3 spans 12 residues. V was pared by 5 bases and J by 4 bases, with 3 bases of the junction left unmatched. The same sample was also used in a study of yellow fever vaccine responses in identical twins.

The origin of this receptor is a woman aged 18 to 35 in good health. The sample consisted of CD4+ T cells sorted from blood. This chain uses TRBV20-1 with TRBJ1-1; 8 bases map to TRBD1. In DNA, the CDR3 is TGCAGTGCTCTCAGGGGGCTCACTGAAGCTTTCTTT. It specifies CSALRGLTEAFF.